Below, 8 T cell receptor beta chains from the same sample are listed, as sequenced in a study of shared clonotypes between healthy human individuals. Sequencing used immunoSEQ multiplex PCR; TCRdb keeps in-frame clones, though not all of them. The table has about 1.5 million clones, about 98% seen once; the top ten hold roughly 0.4%. Sequencing was performed on naive CD4+ T cells sorted from blood. Subset indicated: CD45RA+ positively selected. These receptors originate from a man aged 30 to 45 in good health.

This clone was found once. The chain links TRBV7-9 to TRBJ1-4, with 9 bases aligning to TRBD1. V trimming: 5 bases; J trimming: 5 bases; junction bases outside the gene matches: 6. Germline CDR1 and CDR2: SEHNR and FQNEAQ (reference sequence). This CDR3 comprises 15 residues. The CDR3 nucleotides are TGTGCCAGCAGCCCAGGGACAGGGAGAAATGAAAAACTGTTTTTT. As protein: CASSPGTGRNEKLFF. The full variable domain, in which reference TRBV7-9 and TRBJ1-4 provide the parts outside the CDR3, is DTGVSQNPRHKITKRGQNVTFRCDPISEHNRLYWYRQTLGQGPEFLTYFQNEAQLEKSRLLSDRFSAERPKGSFSTLEIQRTEQGDSAMYLCASSPGTGRNEKLFFGSGTQLSVL.

The genes are TRBV19 and TRBJ1-5, with TRBD1 as a possible D gene (6 bases). In germline, CDR1 is LNHDA, CDR2 SQIVND (reference sequence). V lost 1 base and J 6 bases, leaving 16 bases between the germline ends. The CDR3 has 16 amino acids. The CDR3 is CASSIGQTGRFQPQHF. As DNA, the CDR3 is TGTGCCAGTAGTATAGGGCAGACAGGCAGGTTTCAGCCCCAGCATTTT.

The J gene is TRBJ1-1, the V gene TRBV9, with D uncertain. V lost 0 bases, J lost 1 base, and 7 bases lay in between. From germline, CDR1 is SGDLS and CDR2 YYNGEE. The CDR3 has 14 amino acids. DNA for the CDR3: TGTGCCAGCAGCGTAGACGGATCGAACACTGAAGCTTTCTTT. It is translated as CASSVDGSNTEAFF.

V gene TRBV10-3 combines with J gene TRBJ2-1; a weak D match, TRBD2 (5 bases). The ends were cut back, 6 bases at V and 8 bases at J, with 14 bases in the middle. This CDR3 is built from 13 residues. Germline-derived CDR1 and CDR2 are ENHRY and SYGVKD. In DNA, the CDR3 is TGTGCCATCAGCCCTAGCTTCGGCGATGAGCAGTTCTTC. This gives the protein CAISPSFGDEQFF.

This CDR3 is CASSPTLNAGGFDTQYF. CDR3 bases: TGTGCCAGCAGCCCCACCCTAAACGCGGGAGGGTTCGATACGCAGTATTTT. The chain has TRBV7-6 and TRBJ2-3; TRBD2 aligns across 9 bases. CDR1 and CDR2 (germline): SGHVS, FNYEAQ. The CDR3 extends over 17 amino acids. The V segment lost 5 bases and the J segment 6 bases; nucleotides outside the gene matches: 15.

The rearrangement joins TRBV18 to TRBJ1-1, with D perhaps TRBD1 (6 bases). CDR1 is KGHSH, CDR2 LQKENI, per germline. This CDR3 is 12 amino acids long. The V and J ends lost 6 bases and 1 base respectively, with 6 bases between them. CDR3 DNA: TGTGCCAGCTCGGGGGCGAACACTGAAGCTTTCTTT. Protein sequence: CASSGANTEAFF.

The V gene is TRBV7-6, the J gene TRBJ2-2, with 9 positions matching TRBD2. The CDR3 has 16 residues. Trimming at V came to 5 bases and at J to 1 base, leaving 5 bases not matched to a gene. CDR1 SGHVS and CDR2 FNYEAQ come from the germline V gene. The CDR3 protein is CASSLMTSGNTGELFF. Here the CDR3 DNA reads TGTGCCAGCAGCCTGATGACTAGCGGGAACACCGGGGAGCTGTTTTTT.

J is TRBJ2-3 and V is TRBV18; TRBD1 agrees at 10 bases. The CDR3 consists of 14 residues. V lost 7 bases, J lost 0 bases, and 1 base stayed unmatched. The germline V gene encodes CDR1 KGHSH and CDR2 LQKENI. The CDR3 nucleotides are TGTGCCAGCTGGACAGGGGGAAGCACAGATACGCAGTATTTT. Translated, it gives CASWTGGSTDTQYF.